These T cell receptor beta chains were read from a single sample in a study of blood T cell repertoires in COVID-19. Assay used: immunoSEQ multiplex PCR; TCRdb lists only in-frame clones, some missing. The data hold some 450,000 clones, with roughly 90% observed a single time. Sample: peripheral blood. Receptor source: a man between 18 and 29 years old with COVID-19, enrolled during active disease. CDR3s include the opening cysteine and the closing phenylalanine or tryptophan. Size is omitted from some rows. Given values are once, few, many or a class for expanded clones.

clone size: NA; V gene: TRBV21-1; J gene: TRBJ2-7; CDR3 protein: CASSKKRARSLIDEQYF
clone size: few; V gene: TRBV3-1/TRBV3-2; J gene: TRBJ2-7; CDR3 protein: CASSYRGYYEQYF
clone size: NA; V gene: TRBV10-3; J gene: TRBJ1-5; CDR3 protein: CAISEYSTEGQPQHF
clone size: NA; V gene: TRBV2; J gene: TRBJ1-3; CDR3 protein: CASSESGQNLVGTTIYF
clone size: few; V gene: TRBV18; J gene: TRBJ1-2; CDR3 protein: CASSPGTGSYGYTF
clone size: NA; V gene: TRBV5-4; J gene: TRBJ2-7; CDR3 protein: CASSLVGSGNEQYF
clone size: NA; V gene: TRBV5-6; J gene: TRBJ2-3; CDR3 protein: CASSLASGADTQYF
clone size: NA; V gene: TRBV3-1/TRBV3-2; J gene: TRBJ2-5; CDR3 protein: CASSQDMGLAGARSGNF
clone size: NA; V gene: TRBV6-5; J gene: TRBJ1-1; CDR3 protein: CASSPLDRATEAFF
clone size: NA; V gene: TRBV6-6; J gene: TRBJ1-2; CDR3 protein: CASSRGLGYGYTF
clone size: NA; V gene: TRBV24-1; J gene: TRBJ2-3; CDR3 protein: CATSAPAGTSGSYTQYF
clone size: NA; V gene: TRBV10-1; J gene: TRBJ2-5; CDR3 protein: CASSAGLAPQETQYF
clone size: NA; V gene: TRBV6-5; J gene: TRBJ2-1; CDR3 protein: CASSYLPTRGDEQFF
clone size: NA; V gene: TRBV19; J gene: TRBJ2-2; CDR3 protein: CASSPGRLKTRVGTGELFF
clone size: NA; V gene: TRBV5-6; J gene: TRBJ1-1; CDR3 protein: CASSLYSSLFTEAFF
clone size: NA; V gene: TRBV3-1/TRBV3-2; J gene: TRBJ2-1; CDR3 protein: CASSLVSSYNEQFF
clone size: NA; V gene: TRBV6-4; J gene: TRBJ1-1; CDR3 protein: CASSEGGREAFF